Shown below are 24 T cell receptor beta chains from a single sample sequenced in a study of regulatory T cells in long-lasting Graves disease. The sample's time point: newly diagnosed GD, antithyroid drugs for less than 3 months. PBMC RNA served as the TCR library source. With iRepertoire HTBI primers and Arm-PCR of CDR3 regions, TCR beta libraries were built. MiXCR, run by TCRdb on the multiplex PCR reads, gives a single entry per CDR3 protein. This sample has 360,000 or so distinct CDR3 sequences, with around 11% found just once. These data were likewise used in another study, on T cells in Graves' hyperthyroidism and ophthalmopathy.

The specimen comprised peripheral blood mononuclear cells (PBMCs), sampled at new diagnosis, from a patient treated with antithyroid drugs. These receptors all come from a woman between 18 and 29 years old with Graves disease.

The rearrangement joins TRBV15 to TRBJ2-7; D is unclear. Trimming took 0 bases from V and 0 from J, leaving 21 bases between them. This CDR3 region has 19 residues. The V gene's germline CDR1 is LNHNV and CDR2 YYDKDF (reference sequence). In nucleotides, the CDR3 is TGTGCCACCAGCAGAGAGCTTCAGAAATCTTACCAGAGCTCCTACGAGCAGTACTTC. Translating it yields CATSRELQKSYQSSYEQYF.

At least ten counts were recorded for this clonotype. The CDR3 spells CASRGDRGLPLNQPQHF. CDR3 nucleotides: TGTGCCAGCAGGGGCGACAGGGGGCTACCGCTAAATCAGCCCCAGCATTTT. The chain joins TRBV6-1 to TRBJ1-5; 10 bases align to TRBD1. The CDR3 runs 17 residues. CDR1 and CDR2 from the germline V gene are MNHNS and SASEGT. V was clipped by 6 bases and J by 4 bases; unmatched bases: 12.

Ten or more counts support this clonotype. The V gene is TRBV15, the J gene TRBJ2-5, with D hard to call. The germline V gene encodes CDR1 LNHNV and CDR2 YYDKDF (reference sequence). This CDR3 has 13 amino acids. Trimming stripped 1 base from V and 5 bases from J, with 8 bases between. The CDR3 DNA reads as TGTGCCACCAGCAGAGTAGGGTTGGAGACCCAGTACTTC. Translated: CATSRVGLETQYF.

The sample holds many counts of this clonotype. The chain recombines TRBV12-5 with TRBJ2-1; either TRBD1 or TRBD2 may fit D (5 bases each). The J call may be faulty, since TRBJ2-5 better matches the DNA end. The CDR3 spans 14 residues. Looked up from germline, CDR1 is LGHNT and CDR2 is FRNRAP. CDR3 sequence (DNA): TGTGCTAGTGGGACCGGGGCCAAACAAGAGACCCAGTACTTC. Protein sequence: CASGTGAKQETQYF.

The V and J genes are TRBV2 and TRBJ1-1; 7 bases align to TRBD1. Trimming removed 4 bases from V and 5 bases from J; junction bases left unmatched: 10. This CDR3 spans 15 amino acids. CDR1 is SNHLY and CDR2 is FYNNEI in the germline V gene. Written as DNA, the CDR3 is TGTGCCAGCAGTGCCCTCGGGCAGGGGGGGACTGAAGCTTTCTTT. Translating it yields CASSALGQGGTEAFF.

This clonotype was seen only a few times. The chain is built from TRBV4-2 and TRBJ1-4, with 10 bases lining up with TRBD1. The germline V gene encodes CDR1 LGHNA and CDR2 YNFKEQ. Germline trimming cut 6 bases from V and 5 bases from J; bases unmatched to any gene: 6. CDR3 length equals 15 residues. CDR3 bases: TGTGCCAGCAGGGGGGACAGGGGTAGGAATGAAAAACTGTTTTTT. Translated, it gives CASRGDRGRNEKLFF.

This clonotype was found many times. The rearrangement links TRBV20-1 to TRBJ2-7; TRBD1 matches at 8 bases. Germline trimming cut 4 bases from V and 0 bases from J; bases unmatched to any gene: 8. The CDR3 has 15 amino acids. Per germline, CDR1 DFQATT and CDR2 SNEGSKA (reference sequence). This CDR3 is CSATTQDRASYEQYF. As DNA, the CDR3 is TGCAGTGCTACCACTCAGGACAGGGCCTCCTACGAGCAGTACTTC.

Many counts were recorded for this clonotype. The chain's CDR3 is CASSLERLAAYNEQFF. DNA for the CDR3: TGCGCCAGCAGCTTGGAACGTCTAGCGGCCTACAATGAGCAGTTCTTC. The chain joins TRBV5-1 to TRBJ2-1, with 7 positions matching TRBD2. Germline values: CDR1 SGHRS, CDR2 YFSETQ. V shed 0 bases, J shed 2 bases, and the junction held 5 bases outside the gene matches. This CDR3 has 16 amino acids.

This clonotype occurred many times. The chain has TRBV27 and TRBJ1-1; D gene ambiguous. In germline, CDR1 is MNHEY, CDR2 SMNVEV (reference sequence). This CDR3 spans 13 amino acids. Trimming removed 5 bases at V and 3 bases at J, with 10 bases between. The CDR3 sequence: CASSPKADTEAFF. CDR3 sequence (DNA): TGTGCCAGCAGTCCGAAAGCGGACACTGAAGCTTTCTTT.

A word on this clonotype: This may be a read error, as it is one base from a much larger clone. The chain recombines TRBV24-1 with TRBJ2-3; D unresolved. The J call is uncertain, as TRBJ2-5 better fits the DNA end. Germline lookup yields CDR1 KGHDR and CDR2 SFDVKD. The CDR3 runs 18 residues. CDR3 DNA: TGTGCCACCAGTGATTCTACCCTTAACAGACCCATTGGGGAGACCCAGTACTTC. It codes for CATSDSTLNRPIGETQYF.

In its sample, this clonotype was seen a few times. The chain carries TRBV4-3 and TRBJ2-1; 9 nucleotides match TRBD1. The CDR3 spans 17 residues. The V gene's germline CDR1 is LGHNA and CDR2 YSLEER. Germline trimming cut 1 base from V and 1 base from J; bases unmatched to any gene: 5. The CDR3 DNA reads TGCGCCAGCAGCCAAGGCCCTGGACAGGGGTCCTACAATGAGCAGTTCTTC. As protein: CASSQGPGQGSYNEQFF.

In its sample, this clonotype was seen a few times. The CDR3 bases are TGTGCCAGCAGTGCCCTGAGGGATACGCAGTATTTT. It specifies CASSALRDTQYF. This chain links TRBV6-2 or TRBV6-3 with TRBJ2-3; D not resolved. Germline CDR1 is MNHEY and CDR2 is SVGEGT. The V gene lost 5 bases and the J gene lost 6 bases, with 9 bases spanning the gap. The CDR3 length is 12 residues.

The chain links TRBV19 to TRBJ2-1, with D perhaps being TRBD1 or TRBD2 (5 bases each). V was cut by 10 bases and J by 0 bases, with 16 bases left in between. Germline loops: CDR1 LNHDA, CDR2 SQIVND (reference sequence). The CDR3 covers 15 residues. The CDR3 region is CATQGEASSYNEQFF. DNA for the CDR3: TGTGCCACCCAGGGAGAGGCAAGCTCCTACAATGAGCAGTTCTTC. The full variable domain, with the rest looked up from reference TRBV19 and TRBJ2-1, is DGGITQSPKYLFRKEGQNVTLSCEQNLNHDAMYWYRQDPGQGLRLIYYSQIVNDFQKGDIAEGYSVSREKKESFPLTVTSAQKNPTAFYLCATQGEASSYNEQFFGPGTRLTVL.

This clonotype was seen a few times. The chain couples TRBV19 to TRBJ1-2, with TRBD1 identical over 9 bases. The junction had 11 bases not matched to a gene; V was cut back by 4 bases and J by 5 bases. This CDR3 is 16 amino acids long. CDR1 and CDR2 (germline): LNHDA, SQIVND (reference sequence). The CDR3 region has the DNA TGTGCCAGTAGTAACTCACAACCGGGACAGGGATATGGCTACACCTTC. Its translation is CASSNSQPGQGYGYTF.

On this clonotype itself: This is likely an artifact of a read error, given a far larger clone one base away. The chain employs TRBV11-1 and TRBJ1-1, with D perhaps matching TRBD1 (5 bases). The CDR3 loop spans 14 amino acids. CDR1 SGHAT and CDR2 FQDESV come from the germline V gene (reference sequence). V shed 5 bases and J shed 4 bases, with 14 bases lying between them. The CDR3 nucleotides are TGTGCCAGCAGCAGAGTGGGGGAGGGCACTGAAGCTTTCTTT. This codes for CASSRVGEGTEAFF.

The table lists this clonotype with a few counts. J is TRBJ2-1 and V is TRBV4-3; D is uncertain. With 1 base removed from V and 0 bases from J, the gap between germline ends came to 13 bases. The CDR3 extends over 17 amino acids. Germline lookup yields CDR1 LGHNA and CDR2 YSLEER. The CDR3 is CASSQVGYGDSYNEQFF. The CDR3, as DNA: TGCGCCAGCAGCCAAGTCGGGTACGGAGACTCCTACAATGAGCAGTTCTTC.

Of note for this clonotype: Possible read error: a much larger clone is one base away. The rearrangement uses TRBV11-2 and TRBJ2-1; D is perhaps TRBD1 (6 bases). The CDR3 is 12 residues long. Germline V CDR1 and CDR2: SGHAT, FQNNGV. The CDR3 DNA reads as TGTGCCAGCAGCTTCACAGGGAATGGGCAGTTCTTC. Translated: CASSFTGNGQFF.

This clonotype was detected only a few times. The CDR3 nucleotides read TGCGCCAGCAGCCGGGGCAGCTACTATGGCTACACCTTC. This encodes CASSRGSYYGYTF. This sequence joins TRBV5-1 and TRBJ1-2; the D gene is possibly TRBD1 (5 bases). The V gene's germline CDR1 is SGHRS and CDR2 YFSETQ. The CDR3 runs to 13 residues. V lost 4 bases to trimming and J lost 3 bases, with 10 bases between them.

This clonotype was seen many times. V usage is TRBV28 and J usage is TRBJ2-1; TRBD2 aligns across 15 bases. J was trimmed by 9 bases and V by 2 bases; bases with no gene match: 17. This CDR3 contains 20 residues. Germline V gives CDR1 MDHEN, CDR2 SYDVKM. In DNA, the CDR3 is TGTGCCAGCAGTTTACCCCCTGGACTAGCGGGAGGGGAAAAAAGGGCTGAGCAGTTCTTC. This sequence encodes CASSLPPGLAGGEKRAEQFF. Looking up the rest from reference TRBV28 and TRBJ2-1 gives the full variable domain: DVKVTQSSRYLVKRTGEKVFLECVQDMDHENMFWYRQDPGLGLRLIYFSYDVKMKEKGDIPEGYSVSREKKERFSLILESASTNQTSMYLCASSLPPGLAGGEKRAEQFFGPGTRLTVL.

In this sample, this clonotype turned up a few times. The CDR3, as DNA: TGTGCCAGCAGCCCCATAGGGGGGAACGAGCAGTACTTC. Encoded protein: CASSPIGGNEQYF. The chain recombines TRBV5-6 with TRBJ2-7; D could derive from TRBD1 or TRBD2 (6 bases each). The length of the CDR3 is 13 residues. The germline V gene encodes CDR1 SGHDT and CDR2 YYEEEE. V lost 4 bases and J lost 5, with 13 bases in between.

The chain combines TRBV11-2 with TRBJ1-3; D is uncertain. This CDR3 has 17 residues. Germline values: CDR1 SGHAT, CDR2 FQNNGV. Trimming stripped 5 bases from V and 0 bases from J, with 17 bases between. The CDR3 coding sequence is TGTGCCAGCAGCGGCTCCGGGCTTCCTAGCTCTGGAAACACCATATATTTT. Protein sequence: CASSGSGLPSSGNTIYF.

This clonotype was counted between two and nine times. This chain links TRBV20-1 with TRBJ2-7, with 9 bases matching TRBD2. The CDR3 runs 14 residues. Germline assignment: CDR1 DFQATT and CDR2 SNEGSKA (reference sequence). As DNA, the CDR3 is TGCAGCCCCTGGCGGGAGGGTGGTTCCTACGAGCAGTACTTC. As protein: CSPWREGGSYEQYF.

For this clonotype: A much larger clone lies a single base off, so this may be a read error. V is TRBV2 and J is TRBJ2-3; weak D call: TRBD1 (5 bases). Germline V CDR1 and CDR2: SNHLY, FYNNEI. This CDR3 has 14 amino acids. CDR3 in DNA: TGTGCCAGCAGGGACACACCCGAAGCAGATACGCGGTATTTT. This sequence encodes CASRDTPEADTRYF. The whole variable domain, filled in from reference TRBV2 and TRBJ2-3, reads EPEVTQTPSHQVTQMGQEVILRCVPISNHLYFYWYRQILGQKVEFLVSFYNNEISEKSEIFDDQFSVERPDGSNFTLKIRSTKLEDSAMYFCASRDTPEADTRYFGPGTRLTVL.

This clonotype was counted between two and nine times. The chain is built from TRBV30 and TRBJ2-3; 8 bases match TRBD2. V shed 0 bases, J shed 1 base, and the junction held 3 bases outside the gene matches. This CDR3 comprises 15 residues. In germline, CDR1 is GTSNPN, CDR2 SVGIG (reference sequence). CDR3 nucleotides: TGTGCCTGGAGTGTACGGCGGGGGGGCACAGATACGCAGTATTTT. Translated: CAWSVRRGGTDTQYF.